What follows are 7 T cell receptor beta chains derived from one specimen sequenced in a study of regulatory dendritic cells for organ transplantation. Their target antigens are unknown. Using immunoSEQ multiplex PCR, the repertoire was profiled, and TCRdb retains in-frame clones only, with some absent. This sample has about 10,000 clones; roughly 80% occur once, and the top ten carry 2.5% to 3%. CFSE-labeled sorted T cells met regulatory or mature dendritic cells for 4 to 6 days. Sequencing input: memory CD4+ T cells from blood cultured with dendritic cells. Subset described: CD45RO+ memory T cells. The receptors were gathered from a human donor in good health.

This clone has a handful of counts. The chain recombines TRBV2 with TRBJ1-5; D is unresolved. V was cut by 4 bases and J by 5 bases, with 9 bases left in between. The germline V gene encodes CDR1 SNHLY and CDR2 FYNNEI. The CDR3 is 13 amino acids. The CDR3 sequence: CASSVRGYQPQHF. Here the CDR3 DNA reads TGTGCCAGCAGTGTGCGGGGATATCAGCCCCAGCATTTT.

The J gene is TRBJ1-2, the V gene TRBV29-1; D gene unclear. The germline V gene has CDR1 SQVTM and CDR2 ANQGSEA. The CDR3 covers 16 residues. The germline V and J ends were trimmed by 0 bases and 0 bases, with 14 bases remaining between them. The CDR3 spells CSVEDRGRSTNYGYTF. Here the CDR3 DNA reads TGCAGCGTTGAAGATCGAGGCAGGAGTACTAACTATGGCTACACCTTC.

CDR3 loop: CASSQGKSGVTETQYF. CDR3 DNA sequence: TGTGCCAGCAGCCAGGGAAAGAGCGGGGTGACAGAGACCCAGTACTTC. The chain joins TRBV4-2 to TRBJ2-5, with 7 bases lining up with TRBD2. This CDR3 region has 16 residues. Germline loops: CDR1 LGHNA, CDR2 YNFKEQ. J gave up 4 bases and V 3 bases, and 11 bases lay outside the gene matches.

Here the CDR3 DNA reads TGTGCCAGCAGCCGCGGGGGGCGGGGCACAGATACGCAGTATTTT. It codes for CASSRGGRGTDTQYF. The genes are TRBV9 and TRBJ2-3, with 8 bases aligning to TRBD2. Germline V gene sequence: CDR1 SGDLS, CDR2 YYNGEE. V shed 4 bases and J 1 base; nucleotides not matched to a gene: 5. The CDR3 contains 15 residues. The full variable domain, in which reference TRBV9 and TRBJ2-3 provide the parts outside the CDR3, is DSGVTQTPKHLITATGQRVTLRCSPRSGDLSVYWYQQSLDQGLQFLIQYYNGEERAKGNILERFSAQQFPDLHSELNLSSLELGDSALYFCASSRGGRGTDTQYFGPGTRLTVL.

The rearrangement links TRBV11-1 to TRBJ2-7; D is unresolved. Trimming shortened V by 4 bases and J by 0 bases, and 10 bases separated the two germline ends. Germline CDR1 reads SGHAT; CDR2 reads FQDESV (reference sequence). The CDR3 contains 14 residues. CDR3 sequence (DNA): TGTGCCAGCAGCTCTTCCCTAGTCTCCTACGAGCAGTACTTC. Amino acid sequence: CASSSSLVSYEQYF.

The rearrangement uses TRBV28 and TRBJ2-7; 8 positions match TRBD1. The CDR3 consists of 14 residues. Trimming removed 4 bases from V and 3 bases from J; junction bases left unmatched: 5. Per germline, CDR1 MDHEN and CDR2 SYDVKM. CDR3 in amino acids: CASSSTGALYEQYF. CDR3 coding DNA: TGTGCCAGCAGTTCGACAGGGGCCCTCTACGAGCAGTACTTC. Filled out from reference TRBV28 and TRBJ2-7, the complete variable domain reads DVKVTQSSRYLVKRTGEKVFLECVQDMDHENMFWYRQDPGLGLRLIYFSYDVKMKEKGDIPEGYSVSREKKERFSLILESASTNQTSMYLCASSSTGALYEQYFGPGTRLTVT.

This chain joins TRBV6-5 and TRBJ2-1; 16 bases fit TRBD2. Germline CDR1 is MNHEY and CDR2 is SVGAGI. The CDR3 runs to 15 residues. J lost 10 bases, V lost 6 bases, and 6 bases had no gene match. DNA for the CDR3: TGTGCCAGCAGCACTCCGGGACTAGCGGGAGGGGAGCAGTTCTTC. Protein: CASSTPGLAGGEQFF.